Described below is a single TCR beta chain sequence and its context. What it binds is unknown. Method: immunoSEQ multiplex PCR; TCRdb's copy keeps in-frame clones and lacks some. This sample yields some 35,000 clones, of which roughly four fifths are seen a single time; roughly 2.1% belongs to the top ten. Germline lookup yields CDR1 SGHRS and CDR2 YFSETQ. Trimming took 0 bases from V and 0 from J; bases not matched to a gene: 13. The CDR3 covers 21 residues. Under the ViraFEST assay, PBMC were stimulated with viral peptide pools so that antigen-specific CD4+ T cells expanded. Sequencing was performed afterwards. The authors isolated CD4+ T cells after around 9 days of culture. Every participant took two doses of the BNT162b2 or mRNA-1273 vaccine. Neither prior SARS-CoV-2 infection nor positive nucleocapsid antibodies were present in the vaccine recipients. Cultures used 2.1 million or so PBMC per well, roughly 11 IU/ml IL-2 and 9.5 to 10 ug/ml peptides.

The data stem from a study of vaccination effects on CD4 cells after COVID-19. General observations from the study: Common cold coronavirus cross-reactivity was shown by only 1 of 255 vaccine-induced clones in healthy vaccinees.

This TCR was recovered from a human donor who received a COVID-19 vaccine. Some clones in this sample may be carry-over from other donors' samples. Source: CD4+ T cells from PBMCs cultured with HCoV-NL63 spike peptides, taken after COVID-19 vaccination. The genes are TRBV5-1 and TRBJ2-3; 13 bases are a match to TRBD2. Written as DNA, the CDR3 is TGCGCCAGCAGCTTGGTACCGGCGGGACTAGCGGGGTTCTCTAGCACAGATACGCAGTATTTT. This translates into CASSLVPAGLAGFSSTDTQYF.